The clone carrying this T cell receptor beta chain was seen only a few times. The antigen remains undetermined. The germline CDR1 and CDR2 sequences are ENHRY and SYGVKD. J was trimmed by 2 bases and V by 2 bases; bases with no gene match: 3. CDR3 length: 14 amino acids. TCRdb re-called the RT-PCR reads with MiXCR, one entry per CDR3 protein. The sample yields 300,000 to 350,000 distinct CDR3 sequences, approximately 21% seen once. The data belong to a study of response to subunit inactivated influenza vaccine. Study-level findings and limits: It was the authors' suggestion that each seasonal influenza vaccination recruits few new T cells.

The chain uses TRBV10-3 and TRBJ2-7; 7 bases map to TRBD1. The receptor was derived from a man aged 50-75 years who received an inactivated influenza vaccine. This specimen consisted of PBMCs from blood, obtained roughly 20 months after vaccination. CDR3 loop: CAISETGTAYEQYF. The DNA for the CDR3 is TGTGCCATCAGTGAGACCGGGACAGCCTACGAGCAGTACTTC.